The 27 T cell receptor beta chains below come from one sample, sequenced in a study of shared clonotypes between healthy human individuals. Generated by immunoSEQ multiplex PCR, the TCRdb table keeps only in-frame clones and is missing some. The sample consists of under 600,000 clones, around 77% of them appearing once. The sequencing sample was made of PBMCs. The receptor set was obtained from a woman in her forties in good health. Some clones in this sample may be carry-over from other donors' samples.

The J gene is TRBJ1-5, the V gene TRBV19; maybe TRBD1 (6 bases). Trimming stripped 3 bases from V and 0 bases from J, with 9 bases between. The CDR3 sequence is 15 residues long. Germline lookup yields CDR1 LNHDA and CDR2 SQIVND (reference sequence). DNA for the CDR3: TGTGCCAGTAGTATCCAGGGGTATAGCAATCAGCCCCAGCATTTT. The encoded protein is CASSIQGYSNQPQHF.

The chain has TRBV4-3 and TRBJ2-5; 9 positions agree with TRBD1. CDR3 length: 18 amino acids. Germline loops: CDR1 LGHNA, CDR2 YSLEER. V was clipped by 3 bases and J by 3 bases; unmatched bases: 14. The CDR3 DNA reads TGCGCCAGCAGCCACCTTCAGGGCGCGACAGGGGGAAAAGAGACCCAGTACTTC. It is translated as CASSHLQGATGGKETQYF.

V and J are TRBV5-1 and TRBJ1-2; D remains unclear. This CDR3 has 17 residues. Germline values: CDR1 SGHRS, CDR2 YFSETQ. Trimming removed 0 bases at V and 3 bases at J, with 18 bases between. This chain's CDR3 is CASSLAREANGYYGYTF. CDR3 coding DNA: TGCGCCAGCAGCTTGGCGAGGGAAGCAAACGGCTACTATGGCTACACCTTC.

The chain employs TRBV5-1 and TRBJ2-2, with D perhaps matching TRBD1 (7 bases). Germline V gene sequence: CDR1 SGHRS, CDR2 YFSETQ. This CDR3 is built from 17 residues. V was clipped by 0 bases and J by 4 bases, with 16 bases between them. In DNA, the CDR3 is TGCGCCAGCAGCTTGGTACCCGGGCAGGGGGGCACCGGGGAGCTGTTTTTT. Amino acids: CASSLVPGQGGTGELFF.

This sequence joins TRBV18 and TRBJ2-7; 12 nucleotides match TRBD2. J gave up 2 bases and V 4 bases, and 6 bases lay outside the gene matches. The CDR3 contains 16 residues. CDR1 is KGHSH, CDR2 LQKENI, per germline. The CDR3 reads CASSRGRLAGAYEQYF. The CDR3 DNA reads TGTGCCAGCTCACGGGGGCGACTAGCGGGAGCCTACGAGCAGTACTTC.

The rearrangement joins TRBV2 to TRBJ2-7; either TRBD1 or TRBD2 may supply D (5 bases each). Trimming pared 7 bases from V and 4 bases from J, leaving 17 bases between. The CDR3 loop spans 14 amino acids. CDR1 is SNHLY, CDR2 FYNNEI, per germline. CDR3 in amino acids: CASMGELNSYEQYF. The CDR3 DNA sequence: TGTGCCAGCATGGGGGAACTGAACAGTTACGAGCAGTACTTC.

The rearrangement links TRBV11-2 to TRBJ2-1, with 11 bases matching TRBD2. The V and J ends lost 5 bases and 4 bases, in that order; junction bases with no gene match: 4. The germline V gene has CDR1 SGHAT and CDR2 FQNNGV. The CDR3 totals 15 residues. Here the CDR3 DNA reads TGTGCCAGCAGCCCACGACTAGCGGGGTACAATGAGCAGTTCTTC. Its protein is CASSPRLAGYNEQFF.

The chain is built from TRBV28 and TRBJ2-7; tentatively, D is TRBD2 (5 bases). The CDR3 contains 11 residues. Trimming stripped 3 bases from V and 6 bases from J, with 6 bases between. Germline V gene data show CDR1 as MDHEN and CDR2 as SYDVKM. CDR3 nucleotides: TGTGCCAGCAGTTTTACTAGCGAGCAGTACTTC. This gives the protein CASSFTSEQYF.

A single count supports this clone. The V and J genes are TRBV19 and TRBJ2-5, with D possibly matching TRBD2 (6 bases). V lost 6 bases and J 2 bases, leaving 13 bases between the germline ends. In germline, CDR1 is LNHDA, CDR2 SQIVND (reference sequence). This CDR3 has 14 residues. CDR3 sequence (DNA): TGTGCCAGTAGCAACCCGGGGACTCAAGAGACCCAGTACTTC. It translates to CASSNPGTQETQYF.

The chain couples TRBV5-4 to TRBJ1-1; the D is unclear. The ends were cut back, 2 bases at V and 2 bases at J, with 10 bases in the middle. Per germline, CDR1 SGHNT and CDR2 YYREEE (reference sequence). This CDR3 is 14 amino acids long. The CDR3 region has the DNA TGTGCCAGCAGCTTAGATAGTGGCAACACTGAAGCTTTCTTT. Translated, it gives CASSLDSGNTEAFF.

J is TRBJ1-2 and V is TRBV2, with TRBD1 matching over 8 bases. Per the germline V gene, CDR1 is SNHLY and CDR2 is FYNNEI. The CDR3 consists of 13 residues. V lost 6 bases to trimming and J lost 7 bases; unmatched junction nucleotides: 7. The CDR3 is CASSGGQAGGYTF. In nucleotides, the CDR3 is TGTGCCAGCAGCGGGGGACAGGCAGGTGGCTACACCTTC.

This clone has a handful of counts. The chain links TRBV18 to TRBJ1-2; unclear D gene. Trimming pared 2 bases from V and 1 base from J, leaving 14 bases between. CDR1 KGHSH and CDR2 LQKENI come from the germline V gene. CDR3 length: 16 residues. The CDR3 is CASSPRLGEINYGYTF. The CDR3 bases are TGTGCCAGCTCACCAAGATTGGGCGAGATTAACTATGGCTACACCTTC.

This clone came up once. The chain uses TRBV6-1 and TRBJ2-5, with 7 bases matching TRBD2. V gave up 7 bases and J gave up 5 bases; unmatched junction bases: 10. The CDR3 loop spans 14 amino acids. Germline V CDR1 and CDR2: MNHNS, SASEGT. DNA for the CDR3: TGTGCCAGCACCGAGCGGGGCCGCGGGGAGACCCAGTACTTC. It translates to CASTERGRGETQYF.

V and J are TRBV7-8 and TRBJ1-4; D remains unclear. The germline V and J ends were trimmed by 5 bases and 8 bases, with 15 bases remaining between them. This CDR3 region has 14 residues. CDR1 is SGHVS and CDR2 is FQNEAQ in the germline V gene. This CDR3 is CASSPSRGGEKLFF. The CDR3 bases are TGTGCCAGCAGCCCCTCACGAGGAGGAGAAAAACTGTTTTTT.

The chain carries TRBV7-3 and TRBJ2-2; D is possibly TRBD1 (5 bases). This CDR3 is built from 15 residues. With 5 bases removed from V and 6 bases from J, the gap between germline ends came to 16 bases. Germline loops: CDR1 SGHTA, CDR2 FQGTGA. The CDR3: CASSHDPTVPGELFF. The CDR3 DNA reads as TGTGCCAGCAGCCATGACCCGACAGTGCCCGGGGAGCTGTTTTTT.

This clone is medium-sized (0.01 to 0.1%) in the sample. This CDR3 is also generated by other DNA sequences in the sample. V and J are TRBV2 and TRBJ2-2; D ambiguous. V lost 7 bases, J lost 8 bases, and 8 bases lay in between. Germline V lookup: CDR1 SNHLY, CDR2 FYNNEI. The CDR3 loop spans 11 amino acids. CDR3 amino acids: CASTPWGELFF. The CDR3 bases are TGTGCCAGCACCCCTTGGGGGGAGCTGTTTTTT.

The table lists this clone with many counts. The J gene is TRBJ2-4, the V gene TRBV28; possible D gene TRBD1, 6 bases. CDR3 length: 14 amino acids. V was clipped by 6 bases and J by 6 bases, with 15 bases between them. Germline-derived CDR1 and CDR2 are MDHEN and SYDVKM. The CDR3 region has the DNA TGTGCCAGCAGCCCCAGGGGCCGAGCAAACATTCAGTACTTC. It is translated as CASSPRGRANIQYF. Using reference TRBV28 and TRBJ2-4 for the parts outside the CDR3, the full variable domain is DVKVTQSSRYLVKRTGEKVFLECVQDMDHENMFWYRQDPGLGLRLIYFSYDVKMKEKGDIPEGYSVSREKKERFSLILESASTNQTSMYLCASSPRGRANIQYFGAGTRLSVL.

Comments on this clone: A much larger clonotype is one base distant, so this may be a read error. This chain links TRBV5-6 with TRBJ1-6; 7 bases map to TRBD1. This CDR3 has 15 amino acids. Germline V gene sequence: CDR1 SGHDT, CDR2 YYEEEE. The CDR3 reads CASSLLDRDNSPIHF. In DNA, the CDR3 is TGTGCCAGCAGCTTACTAGACAGGGATAATTCACCCATCCACTTT.

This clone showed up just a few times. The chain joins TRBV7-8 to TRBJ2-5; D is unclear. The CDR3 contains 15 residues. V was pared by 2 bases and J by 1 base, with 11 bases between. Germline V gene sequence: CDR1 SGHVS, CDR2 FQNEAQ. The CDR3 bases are TGTGCCAGCAGCTTATCATCGGCTTTCCAAGAGACCCAGTACTTC. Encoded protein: CASSLSSAFQETQYF.

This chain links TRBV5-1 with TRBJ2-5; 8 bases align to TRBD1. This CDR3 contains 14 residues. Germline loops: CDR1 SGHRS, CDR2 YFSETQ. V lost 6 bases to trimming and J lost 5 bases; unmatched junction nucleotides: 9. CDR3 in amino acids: CASNVGQGGETQYF. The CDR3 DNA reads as TGCGCCAGCAACGTTGGACAGGGCGGGGAGACCCAGTACTTC.

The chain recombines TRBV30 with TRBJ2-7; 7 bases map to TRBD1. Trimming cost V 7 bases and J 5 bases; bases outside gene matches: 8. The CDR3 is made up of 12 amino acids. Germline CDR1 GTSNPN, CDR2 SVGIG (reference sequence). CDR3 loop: CALRQGGHEQYF. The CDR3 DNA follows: TGTGCCTTACGACAGGGTGGGCACGAGCAGTACTTC.

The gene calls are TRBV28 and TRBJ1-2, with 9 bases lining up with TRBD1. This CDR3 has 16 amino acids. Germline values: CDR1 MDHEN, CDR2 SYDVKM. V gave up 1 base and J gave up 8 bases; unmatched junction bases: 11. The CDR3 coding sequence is TGTGCCAGCAGTTTATTACCGGGACAGGGACCGAGCGGCTACACCTTC. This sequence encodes CASSLLPGQGPSGYTF.

The CDR3 protein is CASSLEGTSGKTDTQYF. In DNA form, the CDR3 reads TGCGCCAGCAGCTTGGAAGGGACTAGCGGGAAGACAGATACGCAGTATTTT. The chain recombines TRBV5-1 with TRBJ2-3; 13 bases fit TRBD2. This CDR3 region has 17 residues. With V trimmed by 0 bases and J by 3 bases, 4 bases remained unmatched. CDR1 SGHRS and CDR2 YFSETQ come from the germline V gene.

The CDR3 DNA reads TGCGCCAGCAGCCAAGTAGGGCCTACCTTCACAGATACGCAGTATTTT. This gives the protein CASSQVGPTFTDTQYF. This chain links TRBV4-3 with TRBJ2-3; no clear D. This CDR3 has 16 residues. CDR1 and CDR2 from the germline V gene are LGHNA and YSLEER. V was trimmed by 1 base and J by 2 bases, leaving 13 bases between them.

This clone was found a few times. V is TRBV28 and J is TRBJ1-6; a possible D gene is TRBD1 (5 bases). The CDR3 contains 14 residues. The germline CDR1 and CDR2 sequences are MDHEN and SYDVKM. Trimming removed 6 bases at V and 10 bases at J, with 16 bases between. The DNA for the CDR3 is TGTGCCAGCAGCCGACTCGGGGGAGGCTCACCCCTCCACTTT. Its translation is CASSRLGGGSPLHF. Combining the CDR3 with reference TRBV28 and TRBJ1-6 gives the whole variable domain DVKVTQSSRYLVKRTGEKVFLECVQDMDHENMFWYRQDPGLGLRLIYFSYDVKMKEKGDIPEGYSVSREKKERFSLILESASTNQTSMYLCASSRLGGGSPLHFGNGTRLTVT.

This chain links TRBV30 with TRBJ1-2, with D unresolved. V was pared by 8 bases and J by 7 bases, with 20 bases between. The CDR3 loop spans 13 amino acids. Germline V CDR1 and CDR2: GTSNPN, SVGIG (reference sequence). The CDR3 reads CALEVGRSTGYTF. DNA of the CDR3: TGTGCCCTCGAGGTAGGGAGGTCGACTGGCTACACCTTC.

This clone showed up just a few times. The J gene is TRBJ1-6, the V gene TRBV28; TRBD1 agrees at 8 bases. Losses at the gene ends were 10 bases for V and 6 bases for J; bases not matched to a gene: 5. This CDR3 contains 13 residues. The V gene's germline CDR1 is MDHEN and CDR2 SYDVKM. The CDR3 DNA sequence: TGTGCCATCACGGGACAGGTTAATTCACCCCTCCACTTT. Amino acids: CAITGQVNSPLHF.